The text below deals with one TCR beta chain. Its recognized antigen is unknown. Nothing much larger sits one base from this clone, and base qualities are not available. This entry comes from a study of T cell changes during pregnancy in multiple sclerosis (dated by TCRdb to between 2018 and 2021). Study-wide context: In women with multiple sclerosis, the researchers looked at how the T cell repertoire shifted as pregnancy progressed.

Library preparation employed the immunoSEQ multiplex PCR assay. What TCRdb holds here is the immuneACCESS table cut down to in-frame rearrangements. Part of the clones is not present; checked against another copy, under half of the missing clones reflect an unresolved V gene, and the others are unexplained. This sample comprises 83,000 or so clones, about 93% of them detected only once. The ten largest clones add up to about 1.7% of the sample. The CDR3, cysteine through phenylalanine, is 14 amino acids long. This entry keeps only the CDR3 DNA: 42 bases, framed from base 1. The germline V end is reduced by 6 bases and the J end by 3 bases; junction bases left unmatched: 8. From a lookup of the germline V gene, CDR1 and CDR2 are MNHEY and SVGAGI.

Sequenced here: peripheral blood, sampled after pregnancy. The rearrangement combines TRBV6-5 with TRBJ2-7, with 7 bases matching TRBD1. The origin of this receptor is a female donor in good health, enrolled as a control in a pregnancy study. The CDR3 region has the sequence CASSRGQILYEQYF. The nucleotides are TGTGCCAGCAGCCGGGGACAGATCCTCTACGAGCAGTACTTC.